The 18 T cell receptor beta chains presented below share a single source sample, sequenced in a study of blood T cell repertoires in COVID-19. The assay was immunoSEQ multiplex PCR, and TCRdb's table has in-frame clones only and misses some. The table has roughly 170,000 clones, around 83% seen once; the top ten hold approximately 4%. Sequencing used PBMCs or T cells enriched from blood (not recorded which). The receptors originated from a woman aged 45-59 years in a cohort exposed to, infected with or recovered from COVID-19 (not recorded which).

V gene TRBV4-1 combines with J gene TRBJ2-5, with TRBD1 as a possible D gene (5 bases). Germline CDR1 MGHRA, CDR2 YSYEKL. V was trimmed by 4 bases and J by 3 bases, leaving 9 bases between them. The CDR3 is made up of 13 amino acids. The CDR3 is CASSRDREETQYF. CDR3 DNA sequence: TGCGCCAGCAGCCGCGACAGAGAAGAGACCCAGTACTTC.

The genes are TRBV14 and TRBJ2-1, with 9 bases fitting TRBD2. Per germline, CDR1 SGHDN and CDR2 FVKESK. The CDR3 extends over 15 amino acids. V was clipped by 4 bases and J by 2 bases; unmatched bases: 3. The CDR3 here is CASSLGLAAYNEQFF. In DNA form, the CDR3 reads TGTGCCAGCAGCCTGGGACTAGCAGCCTACAATGAGCAGTTCTTC.

There are many counts of this clone. The genes are TRBV7-2 and TRBJ1-3; TRBD1 agrees at 9 bases. This CDR3 has 15 amino acids. J gave up 7 bases and V 5 bases, and 9 bases lay outside the gene matches. CDR1 is SGHTA, CDR2 FQGNSA, per germline. The CDR3: CASSLPGQGSNTIYF. DNA for the CDR3: TGTGCCAGCAGCCTTCCGGGACAGGGTAGCAACACCATATATTTT. The full variable domain, with the rest looked up from reference TRBV7-2 and TRBJ1-3, is GAGVSQSPSNKVTEKGKDVELRCDPISGHTALYWYRQSLGQGLEFLIYFQGNSAPDKSGLPSDRFSAERTGGSVSTLTIQRTQQEDSAVYLCASSLPGQGSNTIYFGEGSWLTVV.

This sequence joins TRBV7-9 and TRBJ2-5; tentative D call: TRBD2 (6 bases). V lost 1 base to trimming and J lost 4 bases, with 10 bases between them. The length of the CDR3 is 14 residues. The germline V gene encodes CDR1 SEHNR and CDR2 FQNEAQ (reference sequence). This CDR3 is CASSLVGGRETQYF. CDR3 bases: TGTGCCAGCAGCTTAGTGGGGGGTCGAGAGACCCAGTACTTC.

The V gene is TRBV24-1, the J gene TRBJ1-2; D is perhaps TRBD1 (6 bases). V was shortened by 3 bases and J by 3 bases, with 16 bases between the two germline ends. There are 16 residues in the CDR3. Germline CDR1 is KGHDR and CDR2 is SFDVKD. The CDR3 spells CATSDPTDRGDYGYTF. CDR3 DNA sequence: TGTGCCACCAGTGATCCAACGGACAGAGGCGACTATGGCTACACCTTC.

V gene TRBV18 combines with J gene TRBJ2-1, with D perhaps matching TRBD2 (6 bases). Germline assignment: CDR1 KGHSH and CDR2 LQKENI. The length of the CDR3 is 18 residues. With 3 bases removed from V and 0 bases from J, the gap between germline ends came to 18 bases. CDR3 sequence: CASSPSVGGESSYNEQFF. The CDR3 nucleotides are TGTGCCAGCTCACCTTCCGTCGGGGGAGAGAGCTCCTACAATGAGCAGTTCTTC.

The V gene is TRBV18, the J gene TRBJ2-1; D may be TRBD2 (7 bases). The CDR3 has 16 residues. Per germline, CDR1 KGHSH and CDR2 LQKENI. The ends were cut back, 2 bases at V and 6 bases at J, with 17 bases in the middle. CDR3 nucleotide sequence: TGTGCCAGCTCACCAAATAGAGGGGGGGCCGGCAATGAGCAGTTCTTC. Its translation: CASSPNRGGAGNEQFF. Combining the CDR3 with reference TRBV18 and TRBJ2-1 gives the whole variable domain NAGVMQNPRHLVRRRGQEARLRCSPMKGHSHVYWYRQLPEEGLKFMVYLQKENIIDESGMPKERFSAEFPKEGPSILRIQQVVRGDSAAYFCASSPNRGGAGNEQFFGPGTRLTVL.

The chain is built from TRBV11-2 and TRBJ2-7, with D possibly matching TRBD1 (6 bases). The V gene's germline CDR1 is SGHAT and CDR2 FQNNGV. The CDR3 consists of 16 residues. V lost 5 bases to trimming and J lost 0 bases, with 17 bases between them. In DNA form, the CDR3 reads TGTGCCAGCAGCCCCCACCCGAACAGGGTCTCCTACGAGCAGTACTTC. Translation: CASSPHPNRVSYEQYF.

V and J are TRBV13 and TRBJ2-7; 10 bases are shared with TRBD2. The germline CDR1 and CDR2 sequences are PRHDT and FYEKMQ (reference sequence). V was clipped by 5 bases and J by 7 bases; unmatched bases: 14. The CDR3 has 16 residues. Written as DNA, the CDR3 is TGTGCCAGCAGCCAATCTCTAGCGGGGGCGACTAGGGAGCAGTACTTC. Amino acids: CASSQSLAGATREQYF.

The sample holds a few counts of this clone. The genes are TRBV9 and TRBJ2-1; TRBD2 aligns across 10 bases. V lost 0 bases, J lost 2 bases, and 5 bases stayed unmatched. Per the germline V gene, CDR1 is SGDLS and CDR2 is YYNGEE. This CDR3 contains 17 residues. CDR3 amino acids: CASSVDLAGEAYNEQFF. In nucleotides, the CDR3 is TGTGCCAGCAGCGTAGATCTAGCGGGAGAGGCCTACAATGAGCAGTTCTTC. Filled out from reference TRBV9 and TRBJ2-1, the complete variable domain reads DSGVTQTPKHLITATGQRVTLRCSPRSGDLSVYWYQQSLDQGLQFLIQYYNGEERAKGNILERFSAQQFPDLHSELNLSSLELGDSALYFCASSVDLAGEAYNEQFFGPGTRLTVL.

V usage is TRBV6-2 or TRBV6-3 and J usage is TRBJ2-5; D gene ambiguous. CDR3 length: 14 amino acids. Trimming pared 5 bases from V and 5 bases from J, leaving 15 bases between. Germline V lookup: CDR1 MNHEY, CDR2 SVGEGT. CDR3 DNA sequence: TGTGCCAGCAGTCAATCCTTCGGGTCGGAGACCCAGTACTTC. Translated, it gives CASSQSFGSETQYF.

The chain is built from TRBV14 and TRBJ1-2; no clear D gene. The CDR3 spans 16 residues. The germline gives CDR1 SGHDN, CDR2 FVKESK. The V gene lost 0 bases and the J gene lost 6 bases, with 17 bases spanning the gap. The CDR3 sequence: CASSQDLTGMRNGYTF. Written as DNA, the CDR3 is TGTGCCAGCAGCCAAGATCTGACGGGGATGAGAAATGGCTACACCTTC. The whole variable domain, remainder taken from reference TRBV14 and TRBJ1-2, is EAGVTQFPSHSVIEKGQTVTLRCDPISGHDNLYWYRRVMGKEIKFLLHFVKESKQDESGMPNNRFLAERTGGTYSTLKVQPAELEDSGVYFCASSQDLTGMRNGYTFGSGTRLTVV.

As to this clone: Because it lacks the conserved phenylalanine or tryptophan at the end, this CDR3 is likely a read error. The DNA is left out, because the CDR3 cannot be placed on it with certainty; the CDR3 is given as TCRdb lists it. V is TRBV13 and J is TRBJ2-7; TRBD2 is the table's D call, not checked against the DNA. The CDR3 region is 18 residues in length, termini included. Germline CDR1 is PRHDT and CDR2 is FYEKMQ (reference sequence). The CDR3 is CASSPARTSGREVGRLYL.

This chain connects TRBV5-1 to TRBJ1-6, with 11 bases matching TRBD1. The CDR3 is 16 amino acids. Trimming took 4 bases from V and 10 from J; bases not matched to a gene: 10. Germline loops: CDR1 SGHRS, CDR2 YFSETQ. CDR3 residues: CASSPGQGASTSPLHF. The CDR3, as DNA: TGCGCCAGCAGCCCCGGACAGGGGGCTAGCACCTCACCCCTCCACTTT.

The genes are TRBV25-1 and TRBJ1-6, with a tentative D call TRBD1 (6 bases). V was pared by 5 bases and J by 5 bases, with 10 bases between. Germline-derived CDR1 and CDR2 are MGHDK and SYGVNS. The CDR3 has 14 residues. As DNA, the CDR3 is TGTGCCAGCAGTTTGACAGGCAATAATTCACCCCTCCACTTT. It specifies CASSLTGNNSPLHF.

The chain is built from TRBV28 and TRBJ2-7; a weak D match, TRBD2 (7 bases). Germline lookup yields CDR1 MDHEN and CDR2 SYDVKM. V was trimmed by 6 bases and J by 4 bases, leaving 22 bases between them. The CDR3 runs to 16 residues. CDR3 amino acids: CASSGPGAGASYEQYF. The CDR3 coding sequence is TGTGCCAGCAGCGGACCGGGGGCGGGAGCGTCGTACGAGCAGTACTTC. The variable domain in full, with the rest retrieved from reference TRBV28 and TRBJ2-7, is DVKVTQSSRYLVKRTGEKVFLECVQDMDHENMFWYRQDPGLGLRLIYFSYDVKMKEKGDIPEGYSVSREKKERFSLILESASTNQTSMYLCASSGPGAGASYEQYFGPGTRLTVT.

The rearrangement joins TRBV28 to TRBJ1-1; D not certain. Trimming pared 5 bases from V and 4 bases from J, leaving 17 bases between. Looked up from germline, CDR1 is MDHEN and CDR2 is SYDVKM. This CDR3 is built from 15 residues. CDR3 in amino acids: CASSPSPGFATEAFF. In DNA, the CDR3 is TGTGCCAGCAGTCCCTCCCCAGGCTTCGCCACTGAAGCTTTCTTT.

This chain uses TRBV19 with TRBJ2-2; possibly TRBD2 for D (11 bases). Germline V gene data show CDR1 as LNHDA and CDR2 as SQIVND (reference sequence). V gave up 3 bases and J gave up 1 base, with 21 bases separating them. The CDR3 totals 19 residues. CDR3 in amino acids: CASSMGQGTSGWNTGELFF. In DNA, the CDR3 is TGTGCCAGTAGTATGGGACAGGGGACTAGCGGATGGAACACCGGGGAGCTGTTTTTT.